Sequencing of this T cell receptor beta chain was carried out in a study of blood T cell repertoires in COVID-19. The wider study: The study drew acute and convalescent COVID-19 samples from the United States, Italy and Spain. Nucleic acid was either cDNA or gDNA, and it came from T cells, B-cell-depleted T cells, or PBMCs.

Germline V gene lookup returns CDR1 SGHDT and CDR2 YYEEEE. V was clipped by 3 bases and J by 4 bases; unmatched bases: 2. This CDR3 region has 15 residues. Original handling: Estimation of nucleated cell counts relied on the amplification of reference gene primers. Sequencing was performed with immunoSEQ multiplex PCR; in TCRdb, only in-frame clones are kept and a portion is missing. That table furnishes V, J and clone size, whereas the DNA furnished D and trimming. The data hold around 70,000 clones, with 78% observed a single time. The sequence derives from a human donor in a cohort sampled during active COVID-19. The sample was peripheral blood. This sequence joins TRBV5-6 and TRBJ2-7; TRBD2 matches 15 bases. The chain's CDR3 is CASSWGTSGRYEQYF. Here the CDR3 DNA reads TGTGCCAGCAGCTGGGGGACTAGCGGGAGGTACGAGCAGTACTTC.